These T cell receptor beta chains were read from a single sample in a study of T cell repertoires in cytomegalovirus infection. MiXCR was run by TCRdb on the reads, yielding one entry per CDR3 protein. This table has about 530,000 distinct CDR3 sequences, about 25% appearing once. Sequencing was carried out using PBMCs. Receptor source: a human donor in good health (CMV status not recorded). Some clones in this sample may be carry-over from other donors' samples. Both conserved end residues are part of each CDR3. Each record gives: clone size, D gene, V gene, J gene, CDR3 DNA, CDR3 protein. D genes are given only for firm matches. Rows may omit the clone size; those that give it use once, few, many or a size class.

>many|NA|TRBV7-2|TRBJ2-1
TGTGCCAGCAGCACCCAAGGGTACGGATACAATGAGCAGTTCTTC
CASSTQGYGYNEQFF
>many|NA|TRBV7-8|TRBJ1-1
TGTGCCAGCAGCCCCAGACAGGTCTACACTGAAGCTTTCTTT
CASSPRQVYTEAFF
>NA|NA|TRBV6-2/TRBV6-3|TRBJ2-2
TGTGCCAGCAGTTACGCCCCTAAGGCAGGCCAGTCCGGGGAGCTGTTTTTT
CASSYAPKAGQSGELFF
>many|NA|TRBV7-2|TRBJ2-1
TGTGCCAGCAGCTTAGTCCGGCAGGTTGGTGAGCAGTTCTTC
CASSLVRQVGEQFF
>many|NA|TRBV7-8|TRBJ2-4
TGTGCCAGCAGTTCCCCGGGTAGACAAATAGCCAAAAACATTCAGTACTTC
CASSSPGRQIAKNIQYF
>few|NA|TRBV11-3|TRBJ2-3
TGTGCCAGCAACCAGGACTGGGGGGCAGATACGCAGTATTTT
CASNQDWGADTQYF
>many|NA|TRBV7-2|TRBJ1-2
TGTGCCAGCAGCTTAGCCCTCGTAACGAGTCATGGCTACACCTTC
CASSLALVTSHGYTF
>few|NA|TRBV13|TRBJ1-3
TGTGCCAGCAGCGTAGGGGTCGGCGACACCATATATTTT
CASSVGVGDTIYF
>NA|NA|TRBV19|TRBJ2-6
TGTGCCAGTAGGACAGGGAGGGGGGGGACCAACGTCCTGACTTTC
CASRTGRGGTNVLTF
>many|NA|TRBV10-3|TRBJ1-1
TGTGCCACCAGACCCCAGATCACGAACACTGAAGCTTTCTTT
CATRPQITNTEAFF
>NA|TRBD1|TRBV20-1|TRBJ2-5
TGCAGTGCTAGGAGGACAGGGACGCAAGAGACCCAGTACTTC
CSARRTGTQETQYF
>NA|NA|TRBV5-4|TRBJ2-2
TGTGCCAGCAGCCCGAGGGCTGCGGACACCGGGGAGCTGTTTTTT
CASSPRAADTGELFF
>NA|TRBD2|TRBV2|TRBJ2-3
TGTGCCAGCAGTGAAGGCGGGGGTAACACAGATACGCAGTATTTT
CASSEGGGNTDTQYF
>many|TRBD2|TRBV7-9|TRBJ2-3
TGTGCCAGCGGAACTAGCGGGACAGATACGCAGTATTTT
CASGTSGTDTQYF
>NA|TRBD2|TRBV6-6|TRBJ2-5
TGTGCCAGCAGTTATCAGCCTAGCGGGGACCAAGAGACCCAGTACTTC
CASSYQPSGDQETQYF
>NA|TRBD1|TRBV6-2/TRBV6-3|TRBJ1-2
TGTGCCAGCAGTCCTGACAGGGGGCCAGATGGCTACACCTTC
CASSPDRGPDGYTF
>NA|TRBD2|TRBV11-3|TRBJ2-1
TGTGCCAGCAGCCCAGTCGGTAGCGGGAGAGTTGAGGAGCAGTTCTTC
CASSPVGSGRVEEQFF
>many|TRBD1|TRBV6-1|TRBJ2-1
TGTGCCAGTCGACCTCGGACAGGGAACTCCTACAATGAGCAGTTCTTC
CASRPRTGNSYNEQFF
>NA|NA|TRBV19|TRBJ1-5
TGTGCCAGTAGTATAGCCTCGGGGCCCAATCAGCCCCAGCATTTT
CASSIASGPNQPQHF
>few|TRBD1|TRBV25-1|TRBJ1-4
TGTGCCAGCAGTGAATGGGCAGGGGGCACAACTAATGAAAAACTGTTTTTT
CASSEWAGGTTNEKLFF
>many|TRBD2|TRBV6-1|TRBJ2-5
TGTGCCAGCAGTCTCGGGACTAGCGGGAGTTGGGAGACCCAGTACTTC
CASSLGTSGSWETQYF
>few|TRBD2|TRBV28|TRBJ2-7
TGTGCCAGCAGTCCCCCTCTGACTAGCGCAACATCCTACGAGCAGTACTTC
CASSPPLTSATSYEQYF
>NA|TRBD1|TRBV29-1|TRBJ2-7
TGCAGCGTCCCCGGGGACAGGGTGACCTACGAGCAGTACTTC
CSVPGDRVTYEQYF
>few|NA|TRBV19|TRBJ2-3
TGTGCCAGTAAGGGCGGCTCCACAGATACGCAGTATTTT
CASKGGSTDTQYF
>few|TRBD1|TRBV28|TRBJ1-2
TGTGCCAGCTCTTTTATGTTGAGCGGGACAGGCGGCTACACCTTC
CASSFMLSGTGGYTF
>few|NA|TRBV30|TRBJ1-1
TGTGCCTGGAGTGTAAAGGGAATGAACACTGAAGCTTTCTTT
CAWSVKGMNTEAFF
>few|NA|TRBV3-1|TRBJ2-1
TGTGCCAGCAGCCGAGGTAGCCCTACTAGGAGGAACAATGAGCAGTTCTTC
CASSRGSPTRRNNEQFF
>NA|NA|TRBV27|TRBJ2-3
TGTGCCAGCAGTACCCGGGACGGAGCCAGCACAGATACGCAGTATTTT
CASSTRDGASTDTQYF
>few|NA|TRBV19|TRBJ2-2
TGTGCCAGTAGTCCCCCTCAGGGACCCGGGGAGCTGTTTTTT
CASSPPQGPGELFF
>NA|NA|TRBV29-1|TRBJ1-2
TGCAGCGTCCCGGGAACGGCGAGCTATGGCTACACCTTC
CSVPGTASYGYTF
>NA|TRBD2|TRBV27|TRBJ2-5
TGTGCCAGCAGCCCCCACCGACTAGCGGGAGGGCCGGCGGAGGAAAAAGAGACCCAGTACTTC
CASSPHRLAGGPAEEKETQYF
>NA|NA|TRBV5-1|TRBJ1-2
TGCGCCAGCAGCTTGCTGCCCGGACTGGAGGCTTATGGCTACACCTTC
CASSLLPGLEAYGYTF
>NA|NA|TRBV19|TRBJ1-5
TGTGCCAGTAGTCCCACAGGAGACCATCAGCCCCAGCATTTT
CASSPTGDHQPQHF
>NA|TRBD1|TRBV9|TRBJ2-2
TGTGCCAGCAGCGTAGCTACAGGGGTCCCCGGGGAGCTGTTTTTT
CASSVATGVPGELFF
>NA|TRBD2|TRBV6-8|TRBJ2-3
TGTGCCAGCAGTTATTCCTCCGGGACTAGCGGGAAGACAGATACGCAGTATTTT
CASSYSSGTSGKTDTQYF